The subject of this entry is one TCR beta chain. Antigen specificity is unknown. These data come from a study of memory CD4+ T cells and cytomegalovirus serostatus. Whole-study results and caveats: The CMV-associated TCR signature appears largely within the CD4+ memory repertoire.

CDR1 and CDR2 from the germline V gene are MNHNS and SASEGT. The CDR3 totals 13 residues. Losses at the gene ends were 4 bases for V and 4 bases for J; bases not matched to a gene: 2. Original processing methods: Out-of-frame sequences were removed, leaving 2 million or so distinct TCRbeta sequences. Generated by immunoSEQ multiplex PCR, the TCRdb table keeps only in-frame clones and is missing some. The DNA gave D and trimming, while V, J and clone size come from that table. Counted here are about 52,000 clones, approximately 78% occurring once; the ten biggest clones make up 0.77%. Single viable CD3+CD4+CD8-CD45RO+ cells were sorted as the memory CD4+ T cells. Donors' CMV status reflects serum IgG against pp150, pp28, p38, p52.

The sequence derives from an adult in good health and CMV-seronegative. The chain combines TRBV6-1 with TRBJ2-7; 9 bases match TRBD1. The sequencing input was memory CD4+ T cells from blood. The CDR3 DNA is TGTGCCAGCAGTGTTGACAGGGGGTACGAGCAGTACTTC. Encoded protein: CASSVDRGYEQYF.